The subject of this entry is one T cell receptor beta chain. Patients with Susac syndrome met diagnostic criteria that were recently defined for definite or probable disease. FACS was used to enrich TEMRA cells, whereas the CD8+ and CD4+ T cells were obtained by negative isolation. The length of the CDR3 is 15 residues. Looked up from germline, CDR1 is SEHNR and CDR2 is FQNEAQ (reference sequence). With V trimmed by 2 bases and J by 4 bases, 5 bases remained unmatched. The sample originates from a study of CD8 T cells in Susac syndrome. Reverse transcription of about 0.5 to 1 ug RNA was performed with random hexamers. TCRdb re-called the immunoSEQ multiplex PCR reads with MiXCR, one entry per CDR3 protein. The top ten hold 0.08% to 0.11% of the sample, which has some 240,000 distinct CDR3 sequences, 90% to 96% seen once.

The J gene is TRBJ2-3, the V gene TRBV7-9, with 8 bases fitting TRBD2. This TCR was recovered from a human donor with Susac syndrome. Sequenced material: CD4+ T cells from PBMCs. The CDR3 DNA sequence: TGTGCCAGCAGCTTAAGGCGGGAGGTTGCAGATACGCAGTATTTT. Translation: CASSLRREVADTQYF.